This TCR beta chain was documented in a study of response to subunit inactivated influenza vaccine. TCRdb fed the RT-PCR reads into MiXCR, producing one record per CDR3 protein. This table holds roughly 620,000 distinct CDR3 sequences, about 10% found once. Separately, the same data were catalogued under a study of T cells expressing NK-cell markers. This second study notes: cDNA encoding TCR beta was synthesized via 5'RACE template switching incorporating UMIs. Beta-chain profiling covered CD3+CD56+NKG2C+, CD3+CD56+NKG2C- and CD3+CD56-NKG2C+ sorted subsets. In several experiments, an anti-gamma-delta TCR antibody restricted sorting to alpha-beta TCR T cells. Of the CD8+ T cells in six or seven donors, about 1.0-7.5% belonged to dominant NKG2C+ clonotypes.

This sequence was found in a man between 45 and 60 years old who received an inactivated influenza vaccine. The sequences come from PBMCs from blood, collected on the day of vaccination.

CDR3 in DNA: TGTGCCAGCAGCTTAGCTACAGGGGGCTCCTACAATGAGCAGTTCTTC. Its protein product is CASSLATGGSYNEQFF. The chain carries TRBV7-2 and TRBJ2-1, with 8 bases identical to TRBD1. CDR3 length equals 16 residues. Germline V gives CDR1 SGHTA, CDR2 FQGNSA. Trimming cost V 0 bases and J 0 bases; bases outside gene matches: 1.